This entry describes one TCR beta chain. Its antigen is not known. This specimen belongs to a study of PD-1 blockade in classical Hodgkin lymphoma. Study details: On a schedule of every 2 weeks, patients received nivolumab 3 mg/kg intravenously. Notes on the study in general: Initiation of nivolumab under 1 year after ASCT led to exclusion of patients. Diversity in CD4+ TCRs, unlike that measured in CD8+ TCRs, had risen significantly by C4D1.

Method: immunoSEQ multiplex PCR; TCRdb's copy keeps in-frame clones and lacks some. Of 10,000 to 15,000 clones in the sample, 88% were seen once. Sample time point: cycle 4 day 1 (C4D1), after 6 weeks of nivolumab. In every patient, relapse followed autologous stem cell transplantation, while exposure to brentuximab vedotin differed. From thawed PBMCs, CD4+ T cells were purified using magnetic negative selection. Germline CDR1 SGHDT, CDR2 YYEEEE. The CDR3 spans 15 residues. Deletions cut 4 bases from V and 6 bases from J, with 20 bases between. The starting material was CD4+ T cells from blood, obtained before the fourth cycle of nivolumab. The J gene is TRBJ2-7, the V gene TRBV5-6, with D perhaps TRBD2 (7 bases). The clonotype was recovered from a human donor with classical Hodgkin lymphoma. CDR3 bases: TGTGCCAGCAGCCCCGCGGGGGCAGCGGGGAGCGAGCAGTACTTC. It yields the protein CASSPAGAAGSEQYF.